The present TCR beta chain was sequenced within a study of T cells after yellow fever vaccination. In the study overall: Fractions containing few cells were prepared with SMART-Seq v4 Ultra Low Input.

One entry per CDR3 protein results from TCRdb running MiXCR on the 5' RACE reads. The sample holds 200,000 to 250,000 distinct CDR3 sequences, about 7% seen once. Comments on this clonotype: Its antigen is not known.

Findings and caveats of the study: Abundant bulk-population clonotypes could contaminate the FACS-sorted repertoires.

Germline CDR1 and CDR2: KGHSH and LQKENI. The CDR3 runs 15 residues. V shed 4 bases and J shed 2 bases, with 9 bases lying between them. The sequence came from a man aged 25-40 years who received the YFV17D yellow fever vaccine. This chain links TRBV18 with TRBJ2-6; D unresolved. Sequencing used CD4+ T cells sorted from PBMCs, obtained 15 days after the yellow fever booster vaccination. The CDR3 reads CASSLQVTGANVLTF. The CDR3 nucleotides read TGTGCCAGCTCACTCCAGGTTACTGGGGCCAACGTCCTGACTTTC.